Below, one T cell receptor beta chain is given with its context. The sample's time point: proximal margin of the surgical specimen (macroscopically non-inflamed). The entry originates in a study of T cell repertoires in ileal Crohn's disease. Generated by immunoSEQ multiplex PCR, the TCRdb table keeps only in-frame clones and is missing some. The table lists over 7,000 clones, roughly 78% of them singletons. Germline V gene lookup returns CDR1 MNHEY and CDR2 SVGAGI. CDR3 length: 13 residues. V lost 6 bases, J lost 1 base, and 9 bases lay in between. V is TRBV6-5 and J is TRBJ1-1; D ambiguous. The sequence derives from an adult with Crohn's disease. Sequencing input: ileal tissue. The CDR3 region is CASRTTGNTEAFF. In nucleotides, the CDR3 is TGTGCCAGCAGGACGACCGGGAACACTGAAGCTTTCTTT.